A selection of T cell receptor beta chains follows, all from one sample in a study of blood T cell repertoires in COVID-19. Sequencing used immunoSEQ multiplex PCR; TCRdb keeps in-frame clones, though not all of them. The sample yields more than 300,000 clones, around 90% seen once. What was sequenced was PBMCs or T cells enriched from blood (not recorded which). These receptors were collected from a woman aged 30 to 39 who had recovered from COVID-19. CDR3s leave out the opening cysteine and the closing phenylalanine or tryptophan. Each record gives: J gene, V gene, clone size, CDR3 protein. Some rows mark clone size as missing; the rest say once, few, many or name a class of expanded clone.

>TRBJ1-5|TRBV6-2/TRBV6-3|NA
ASSPHWQGGRGNQPQH
>TRBJ2-7|TRBV27|NA
ASSLLLAGVYEQY
>TRBJ1-1|TRBV5-1|once
ASSLLATANTEAF
>TRBJ2-1|TRBV5-1|few
ASSMGGKSYNEQF
>TRBJ2-1|TRBV25-1|NA
ASRGAGVGNEQF
>TRBJ2-5|TRBV7-2|NA
ASSLGLQETQY
>TRBJ1-5|TRBV19|NA
ASTSMQASGQPQH
>TRBJ2-5|TRBV18|NA
ASSSTGQGSRETQY
>TRBJ1-2|TRBV10-2|NA
ASSRTGDYGYT
>TRBJ2-7|TRBV6-2/TRBV6-3|NA
ASSYPSTGQVSYEQY
>TRBJ2-7|TRBV6-5|NA
ASRSLSLGTEQY
>TRBJ1-2|TRBV5-1|NA
ASSDDRLGGYT
>TRBJ1-3|TRBV4-2|few
ASSRGQVISGNTIY
>TRBJ2-3|TRBV5-4|NA
ASSSKRETDTQY
>TRBJ2-7|TRBV7-2|NA
ASSFFGGDEQY
>TRBJ2-1|TRBV7-9|once
ASSKTSGIPNEQF
>TRBJ1-2|TRBV28|NA
ASSLLGVGYGYT
>TRBJ2-1|TRBV19|NA
ASSMRDRTYNEQF
>TRBJ2-1|TRBV3-1/TRBV3-2|NA
ASSQGLAGGRRNEQF
>TRBJ1-1|TRBV27|NA
ASSFNQATEAF
>TRBJ2-5|TRBV4-2|NA
ASSQATSGGETQY
>TRBJ1-5|TRBV15|NA
ATSREPLGRIPSNQPQH
>TRBJ1-2|TRBV2|NA
ASRTGGYYGYT
>TRBJ2-7|TRBV7-8|NA
ASSPAYEQY
>TRBJ2-7|TRBV2|NA
ASSDALAGAQY
>TRBJ2-7|TRBV28|NA
ASSLRDRAISGAYEQY
>TRBJ2-1|TRBV19|few
AVREGYNEQF
>TRBJ2-1|TRBV11-3|NA
ASSSGLAGYNEQF
>TRBJ1-6|TRBV4-3|once
ASSPKRGSGSPLH
>TRBJ2-3|TRBV7-2|once
ASSFTGGDTQY
>TRBJ1-3|TRBV7-2|NA
ASSFPGTVSGNTIY
>TRBJ1-1|TRBV2|NA
ASREHGVVGTEAF
>TRBJ2-3|TRBV28|once
ASRKGTDTQY
>TRBJ2-6|TRBV5-1|NA
ASSLALAGFGANVLT
>TRBJ2-3|TRBV4-1|once
ASSQFTSGSVSSTDTQY
>TRBJ1-6|TRBV7-9|NA
ASSSFGNSPLH
>TRBJ1-2|TRBV9|NA
ASSSSSRGGYT
>TRBJ1-1|TRBV28|NA
ASSLPDRPHTEAF